Listed below are T cell receptor beta chains from one sample, sequenced in a study of T cell responses to AZD1222 COVID-19 vaccine. Clones were read by immunoSEQ multiplex PCR, and TCRdb kept only the in-frame ones, dropping some. The sample includes 100,000 or so clones, 82% of them seen just once. Sequencing used peripheral blood, obtained on day 0 of AZD1222 vaccination. The receptors come from an adult in good health. CDR3s include the opening cysteine and the closing phenylalanine or tryptophan. D genes are given only for firm matches. Clone size is stated in some rows and not others, as once, few, many or a class when expanded.

>TRBV5-4|-|TRBJ1-4|-|14
CASSFYPTNEKLFF
TGTGCCAGCAGCTTCTACCCAACTAATGAAAAACTGTTTTTT
>TRBV5-4|-|TRBJ1-5|-|14
CASSLDGTQTPQHF
TGTGCCAGCAGCTTAGATGGTACCCAGACGCCCCAGCATTTT
>TRBV18|few|TRBJ1-1|-|17
CASSPSRLGRGNTEAFF
TGTGCCAGCTCACCAAGTCGTTTGGGTAGGGGGAACACTGAAGCTTTCTTT
>TRBV5-4|-|TRBJ2-2|TRBD2|18
CASSLAPAGGPNTGELFF
TGTGCCAGCAGCTTGGCCCCAGCGGGGGGGCCGAACACCGGGGAGCTGTTTTTT
>TRBV7-8|-|TRBJ2-3|TRBD2|20
CASSYYSPGTSGGSTDTQYF
TGTGCCAGCAGCTACTATAGTCCCGGGACTAGCGGGGGCAGCACAGATACGCAGTATTTT
>TRBV19|few|TRBJ2-7|TRBD1|13
CASLRGFMYEQYF
TGTGCCAGCCTCAGGGGGTTTATGTACGAGCAGTACTTC
>TRBV29-1|-|TRBJ1-5|-|13
CSVEILPNQPQHF
TGCAGCGTTGAGATCCTGCCAAATCAGCCCCAGCATTTT
>TRBV15|-|TRBJ1-5|-|15
CATSRDFWGNQPQHF
TGTGCCACCAGCAGAGATTTTTGGGGTAATCAGCCCCAGCATTTT
>TRBV7-2|-|TRBJ1-4|-|13
CASRGGTYEKLFF
TGTGCCAGCAGGGGGGGTACCTACGAAAAACTGTTTTTT
>TRBV7-3|-|TRBJ1-2|-|13
CASSSDRTSGYTF
TGTGCCAGCAGCTCAGACAGGACCTCTGGCTACACCTTC
>TRBV12-3/TRBV12-4|few|TRBJ1-5|-|12
CASSNIVQPQHF
TGTGCCAGCAGTAACATTGTTCAGCCCCAGCATTTT
>TRBV24-1|-|TRBJ2-1|-|12
CATRGVSGEQFF
TGTGCCACCAGGGGTGTTTCCGGTGAGCAGTTCTTC
>TRBV7-2|-|TRBJ1-1|-|13
CASGRGQNTEAFF
TGTGCCAGCGGGCGGGGCCAGAACACTGAAGCTTTCTTT
>TRBV6-5|-|TRBJ1-2|-|14
CASSYSTRGHGYTF
TGTGCCAGCAGTTACTCGACCAGGGGCCACGGCTACACCTTC
>TRBV5-1|-|TRBJ1-2|-|15
CASSYSGQFNYGYTF
TGCGCCAGCAGCTATTCCGGACAGTTCAACTATGGCTACACCTTC
>TRBV27|-|TRBJ2-3|-|12
CASSHRGDTQYF
TGTGCCAGCAGCCACAGAGGAGATACGCAGTATTTT
>TRBV6-1|-|TRBJ2-7|-|12
CASSETTYEQYF
TGTGCCAGCAGTGAAACGACCTACGAGCAGTACTTC
>TRBV9|few|TRBJ2-2|-|16
CASSPFVSLAAGELFF
TGTGCCAGCAGCCCCTTTGTCAGCCTGGCGGCCGGGGAGCTGTTTTTT
>TRBV9|-|TRBJ2-3|TRBD1|19
CASSVEVWDSRVGTDTQYF
TGTGCCAGCAGCGTAGAAGTTTGGGACAGCCGTGTCGGCACAGATACGCAGTATTTT
>TRBV29-1|once|TRBJ2-7|-|15
CSVEQTGLSSYEQYF
TGCAGCGTTGAACAGACAGGATTGAGCTCCTACGAGCAGTACTTC
>TRBV12-3/TRBV12-4|-|TRBJ1-6|-|13
CASSLNTNSPLHF
TGTGCCAGCAGTTTAAACACGAATTCACCCCTCCACTTT
>TRBV18|-|TRBJ1-5|TRBD1|18
CASSAIPGQGSTNQPQHF
TGTGCCAGCTCAGCGATTCCGGGACAGGGCTCTACGAATCAGCCCCAGCATTTT
>TRBV18|-|TRBJ2-6|-|14
CASSSISGANVLTF
TGTGCCAGCTCAAGCATCTCTGGGGCCAACGTCCTGACTTTC
>TRBV5-1|-|TRBJ2-5|TRBD2|17
CASSLVPSGGSSETQYF
TGCGCCAGCAGCTTGGTGCCTAGCGGGGGATCATCAGAGACCCAGTACTTC
>TRBV7-2|-|TRBJ1-6|-|15
CASSIHGPDNSPLHF
TGTGCCAGCAGTATCCACGGGCCGGATAATTCACCCCTCCACTTT
>TRBV5-1|-|TRBJ2-2|-|17
CASSLVAGGANTGELFF
TGCGCCAGCAGCTTGGTTGCGGGCGGAGCGAACACCGGGGAGCTGTTTTTT
>TRBV19|-|TRBJ2-7|TRBD1|14
CASSFRDRGREQYF
TGTGCCAGTAGTTTCCGGGACAGGGGGCGCGAGCAGTACTTC
>TRBV14|-|TRBJ2-7|TRBD1|15
CASSPGQVGVYEQYF
TGTGCCAGCAGCCCCGGACAGGTAGGGGTCTACGAGCAGTACTTC